Shown below are 5 T cell receptor beta chains from a single sample sequenced in a study of cytomegalovirus exposure and HLA in healthy donors. 13 Jbeta primers and 60 Vbeta primers were used for the PCR. This table comes from immunoSEQ multiplex PCR, and its TCRdb copy is limited to in-frame clones, with some not included. The repertoire has fewer than 110,000 clones, roughly 79% of them found once; the top ten carry around 4.1%. Sequencing was performed on PBMCs. Source of these receptors: a man aged 35 to 55 in good health and CMV-seronegative.

The genes are TRBV7-9 and TRBJ1-3; 8 bases map to TRBD1. Germline CDR1 is SEHNR and CDR2 is FQNEAQ (reference sequence). With V trimmed by 3 bases and J by 7 bases, 11 bases remained unmatched. The CDR3 is 16 amino acids. The CDR3 is CASSFTGGLSRNTIYF. CDR3 nucleotides: TGTGCCAGCAGCTTTACAGGGGGTTTGAGTCGGAACACCATATATTTT.

The chain carries TRBV5-6 and TRBJ1-2; D is possibly TRBD1 (6 bases). With 2 bases removed from V and 7 bases from J, the gap between germline ends came to 9 bases. The CDR3 is 12 amino acids. Looked up from germline, CDR1 is SGHDT and CDR2 is YYEEEE. The CDR3 DNA reads as TGTGCCAGCAGCTTACAGGGTTCTGGCTACACCTTC. Its translation is CASSLQGSGYTF.

This chain connects TRBV7-5 to TRBJ1-2; the D call in the table, TRBD1, was not verified against the DNA. TRBV7-5 is flagged as a pseudogene. CDR3 size: 19 residues. DNA of the CDR3: TGTGTCAGAAGCTCGACCGGGTGGGGCCTCCTCGTCCCTAACTATGGCTACACCTTC. Translated: CVRSSTGWGLLVPNYGYTF.

The chain is built from TRBV7-9 and TRBJ1-1; D remains unclear. From germline, CDR1 is SEHNR and CDR2 FQNEAQ (reference sequence). The V and J ends lost 1 base and 4 bases respectively, with 13 bases between them. The length of the CDR3 is 15 residues. CDR3 nucleotide sequence: TGTGCCAGCAGCTTAGTGAGGGCCTCGAGCACTGAAGCTTTCTTT. Its protein product is CASSLVRASSTEAFF.

V usage is TRBV30 and J usage is TRBJ1-2, with D possibly being TRBD1 (5 bases). V was pared by 0 bases and J by 3 bases, with 14 bases between. The germline V gene encodes CDR1 GTSNPN and CDR2 SVGIG (reference sequence). CDR3 length equals 15 residues. CDR3 sequence reads: CAWSVSEGDYYGYTF. The CDR3 region has the DNA TGTGCCTGGAGTGTATCGGAAGGGGATTACTATGGCTACACCTTC.